Listed below are T cell receptor beta chains from one sample, sequenced in a study of technical replicates of blood from several donors. TCRdb keeps only in-frame clones here, not all; method: immunoSEQ multiplex PCR. The sample carries fewer than 60,000 clones, about 94% recorded once. The sequenced sample consisted of PBMCs. These receptors all come from a human donor in good health. Some clones in this sample may be carry-over from other donors' samples. The conserved cysteine and the conserved F or W are not part of the CDR3 here. Only part of the rows carry a size: once, few, many, or a class if the clone is expanded.

NA,TRBV6-5,ASSYGGRVSVEAF
NA,TRBV20-1,SARTEETQY
NA,TRBV4-3,ASSQEFPVNYGYT
NA,TRBV7-8,ASSFQGAGIGTEAF
NA,TRBV10-1,ASSESSGNTGELF
NA,TRBV4-1,ASSSGTVGNQPQH
NA,TRBV7-2,ASSLTSSDTGELF
NA,TRBV19,ASTGGTGYNEKLF
NA,TRBV5-1,ASSLSGSSYNEQF
NA,TRBV11-3,ASSPGGGAGNEQF
NA,TRBV30,ACGTLPGANVLT
NA,TRBV7-3,ASSLLAGVSYEQF
few,TRBV4-1,ASSHQQGALAKNIQY
NA,TRBV5-1,ASSLSRGVYEQY
NA,TRBV7-9,ASSGGRGIGGYT
NA,TRBV30,AWSDQGNSPLH
NA,TRBV6-5,ASSYDQGNTEAF
NA,TRBV19,ASSIESGIRYNEQF
once,TRBV27,ASSLSRGLYNSPLH
NA,TRBV4-2,ASSQGAGPTYEQY
few,TRBV6-4,ASTPEAGGYNEQF
NA,TRBV6-4,ASSVNAGGPYEQY
NA,TRBV7-9,ASSALGKRAGGETQY
NA,TRBV6-1,ASSALSLNTEAF
NA,TRBV11-2,ASSLVAGVYETQY
NA,TRBV28,ASSPSVTEAF
NA,TRBV4-3,ASSQDWTGPNSPLH
NA,TRBV7-9,ASQTGQGVSYEQY
NA,TRBV4-1,ASSHSPGLESYEQY
NA,TRBV10-3,AISDQDRGGYGYT
NA,TRBV29-1,SVDERDRAAGYT
NA,TRBV4-2,ASSQGRSNYGYT
NA,TRBV12-5,ASGLVLGQGGQPQH
NA,TRBV2,ASIGQDSNQPQH
NA,TRBV13,ASSREGTHYGYT
NA,TRBV6-5,ASSSHRVKNTEAF
NA,TRBV11-2,ASSFGDSRDTQY
NA,TRBV27,ASSFRLTHEQY
NA,TRBV30,AWRRPSGGHYGYT
NA,TRBV7-2,ASIVDRGQETQY
once,TRBV11-2,ASSPHSGTPYEQY
NA,TRBV5-1,ASSPYGGVSPTYGYT
NA,TRBV6-1,ASSDMGQGNTEAF
NA,TRBV6-5,ASSYFAGYNEQF
NA,TRBV19,ASSIGGNNQPQH
NA,TRBV7-6,ASSPVIAGSQETQY
NA,TRBV6-6,ASSSTENYGYT
NA,TRBV28,ASTSGVTGELF